The 23 T cell receptor beta chains reported below all come from one sample, sequenced in a study of OX40 agonist ivuxolimab in advanced cancers. Here immunoSEQ multiplex PCR was the method, and the copy in TCRdb shows in-frame clones only, minus some. The sample comprises approximately 79,000 clones, about 90% of which are singletons, and about 0.57% rests with the top ten. Here the sequenced sample was CD4+ or CD8+ T cells sorted from blood, taken in a trial of the OX40 agonist ivuxolimab. The receptors stem from an adult with an advanced solid tumor such as melanoma, head and neck, liver or kidney cancer.

The CDR3 loop is CASSLSLKETQYF. The DNA of the CDR3 is TGTGCCAGCTCCCTCAGCCTAAAAGAGACCCAGTACTTC. The V and J genes are TRBV18 and TRBJ2-5; D is unclear. The CDR3 runs to 13 residues. Trimming pared 6 bases from V and 3 bases from J, leaving 11 bases between. The germline CDR1 and CDR2 sequences are KGHSH and LQKENI.

The rearrangement uses TRBV11-2 and TRBJ2-2; 8 nucleotides agree with TRBD2. From germline, CDR1 is SGHAT and CDR2 FQNNGV. The junction had 4 bases not matched to a gene; V was cut back by 5 bases and J by 2 bases. The CDR3 runs to 15 residues. The DNA of the CDR3 is TGTGCCAGCAGCCTGCGGGGGGCTAACACCGGGGAGCTGTTTTTT. Translation gives CASSLRGANTGELFF.

This clone showed up just once. V is TRBV30 and J is TRBJ1-5; TRBD1 might be the D (6 bases). The germline V gene encodes CDR1 GTSNPN and CDR2 SVGIG (reference sequence). CDR3 length: 13 amino acids. Trimming removed 2 bases at V and 5 bases at J, with 10 bases between. This chain's CDR3 is CAWSRDTHQPQHF. CDR3 coding DNA: TGTGCCTGGAGTAGGGACACCCATCAGCCCCAGCATTTT.

The CDR3 reads CASSAVGGTGETQYF. Here the CDR3 DNA reads TGTGCCAGCAGCGCCGTGGGGGGGACCGGGGAGACCCAGTACTTC. The chain employs TRBV9 and TRBJ2-5; TRBD2 matches 7 bases. The V segment lost 3 bases and the J segment 5 bases; nucleotides outside the gene matches: 10. CDR1 and CDR2 (germline): SGDLS, YYNGEE. This CDR3 region has 15 residues.

This rearrangement joins TRBV7-2 to TRBJ2-3, with 8 nucleotides matching TRBD1. This CDR3 is built from 15 residues. Germline CDR1 SGHTA, CDR2 FQGNSA. V lost 5 bases to trimming and J lost 4 bases; unmatched junction nucleotides: 8. In nucleotides, the CDR3 is TGTGCCAGCAGCCATCGGACAGGGATGGCAGATACGCAGTATTTT. Amino acids: CASSHRTGMADTQYF.

The CDR3: CASSQEWVGQPQHF. The CDR3 region has the DNA TGCGCCAGCAGCCAAGAGTGGGTTGGGCAGCCCCAGCATTTT. This chain uses TRBV4-3 with TRBJ1-5, with unresolved D. CDR3 size: 14 residues. V was clipped by 0 bases and J by 7 bases, with 10 bases between them. CDR1 is LGHNA, CDR2 YSLEER, per germline.

The chain uses TRBV18 and TRBJ2-7; D might be TRBD2 (5 bases). V was cut by 6 bases and J by 3 bases, with 15 bases left in between. Germline loops: CDR1 KGHSH, CDR2 LQKENI. This CDR3 has 14 amino acids. The CDR3 here is CASSLEGSGYEQYF. The CDR3 DNA reads TGTGCCAGCTCCCTCGAGGGAAGTGGCTACGAGCAGTACTTC.

The table lists this clone with a count of one. This chain connects TRBV5-6 to TRBJ1-3, with D possibly matching TRBD1 (5 bases). The CDR3 is 14 amino acids. Germline V gene lookup returns CDR1 SGHDT and CDR2 YYEEEE. The V gene lost 6 bases and the J gene lost 2 bases, with 12 bases spanning the gap. The CDR3 loop reads CASTPGGTGNTIYF. CDR3 DNA sequence: TGTGCCAGCACCCCGGGGGGAACTGGAAACACCATATATTTT.

The chain uses TRBV28 and TRBJ1-3, with unresolved D. The length of the CDR3 is 14 residues. The germline CDR1 and CDR2 sequences are MDHEN and SYDVKM. The V end was cut by 2 bases, the J end by 0 bases, with 5 bases between. CDR3 residues: CASSLPHSGNTIYF. The DNA for the CDR3 is TGTGCCAGCAGTTTACCGCACTCTGGAAACACCATATATTTT.

This clone was picked up a small number of times. V and J are TRBV7-2 and TRBJ2-3; a possible D gene is TRBD1 (6 bases). The germline V and J ends were trimmed by 1 base and 6 bases, with 14 bases remaining between them. The CDR3 sequence is 15 residues long. Germline values: CDR1 SGHTA, CDR2 FQGNSA. The CDR3 DNA is TGTGCCAGCAGCTTAGAGGGTGGGACAATCGATACGCAGTATTTT. This gives the protein CASSLEGGTIDTQYF.

The chain couples TRBV7-2 to TRBJ1-1; D ambiguous. From germline, CDR1 is SGHTA and CDR2 FQGNSA. The CDR3 runs 14 residues. Trimming took off 2 bases at V and 1 base at J, with 8 bases between the two ends. The CDR3 is CASSLWRKNTEAFF. For the CDR3, the DNA is TGTGCCAGCAGCTTATGGAGAAAGAACACTGAAGCTTTCTTT. The whole variable domain, remainder taken from reference TRBV7-2 and TRBJ1-1, is GAGVSQSPSNKVTEKGKDVELRCDPISGHTALYWYRQSLGQGLEFLIYFQGNSAPDKSGLPSDRFSAERTGGSVSTLTIQRTQQEDSAVYLCASSLWRKNTEAFFGQGTRLTVV.

The chain couples TRBV6-6 to TRBJ2-7, with 7 bases fitting TRBD1. Germline V CDR1 and CDR2: MNHNY, SVGAGI (reference sequence). The CDR3 runs to 13 residues. V dropped 5 bases and J dropped 6; count of bases not matched to a gene: 7. DNA for the CDR3: TGTGCCAGCAGTGGTGCTCCAGGGGGCGAGCAGTACTTC. It encodes CASSGAPGGEQYF.

The chain is built from TRBV19 and TRBJ2-7, with 7 bases identical to TRBD1. V trimming: 4 bases; J trimming: 2 bases; junction bases outside the gene matches: 11. There are 16 residues in the CDR3. Germline V gene data show CDR1 as LNHDA and CDR2 as SQIVND (reference sequence). In DNA, the CDR3 is TGTGCCAGTAGTAGAGATGGGGACAGAACGACCTACGAGCAGTACTTC. It translates to CASSRDGDRTTYEQYF.

This chain joins TRBV30 and TRBJ2-6; weak D call: TRBD1 (6 bases). The germline V gene encodes CDR1 GTSNPN and CDR2 SVGIG (reference sequence). CDR3 length: 16 residues. V dropped 0 bases and J dropped 4 bases, with 13 bases sitting between them. The CDR3 region is CAWSVGGIPGANVLTF. The CDR3 DNA reads TGTGCCTGGAGTGTAGGGGGAATACCCGGGGCCAACGTCCTGACTTTC.

The chain joins TRBV27 to TRBJ1-5, with D unclear. The ends were cut back, 5 bases at V and 5 bases at J, with 19 bases in the middle. CDR3 length equals 16 residues. Germline V gene sequence: CDR1 MNHEY, CDR2 SMNVEV (reference sequence). The CDR3 DNA reads as TGTGCCAGCAGTCCCCAGCAGACCTACGGCTATCAGCCCCAGCATTTT. Translating gives CASSPQQTYGYQPQHF.

A remark on this clone: The junction departs from germline at one end; a sequencing error may be responsible. The chain carries TRBV29-1 and TRBJ1-2; D possibly corresponds to TRBD1 (6 bases). The CDR3 has 9 amino acids. Germline V gene sequence: CDR1 SQVTM, CDR2 ANQGSEA. The chain's CDR3 is CSVETGVAF. Here the CDR3 DNA reads TGCAGCGTTGAGACAGGAGTGGCTTTC.

This chain links TRBV9 with TRBJ1-2, with D maybe TRBD1 (6 bases). The germline V and J ends were trimmed by 3 bases and 5 bases, with 23 bases remaining between them. Germline V gene lookup returns CDR1 SGDLS and CDR2 YYNGEE. The CDR3 consists of 17 residues. The CDR3 loop reads CASSEFPSGAGGYGYTF. The CDR3 nucleotides are TGTGCCAGCAGCGAGTTCCCCTCAGGGGCAGGCGGGTATGGCTACACCTTC.

The genes are TRBV6-1 and TRBJ2-7; D remains unclear. Germline loops: CDR1 MNHNS, CDR2 SASEGT. CDR3 size: 12 residues. V lost 6 bases and J lost 0, with 6 bases in between. In DNA, the CDR3 is TGTGCCAGCAGGGATTTCTCCTACGAGCAGTACTTC. Translating gives CASRDFSYEQYF.

The chain links TRBV7-8 to TRBJ2-5; tentative D call: TRBD2 (6 bases). The J call may be in error: the DNA end matches TRBJ2-7 better. Germline lookup yields CDR1 SGHVS and CDR2 FQNEAQ. This CDR3 is built from 14 residues. The CDR3 bases are TGTGCCAGCAGCTTTGGCGGGGTCGTCTACGAGCAGTACTTC. This translates into CASSFGGVVYEQYF.

J is TRBJ1-5 and V is TRBV18, with D perhaps TRBD1 (5 bases). The V and J ends lost 2 bases and 8 bases respectively, with 13 bases between them. The CDR3 has 14 residues. The germline V gene encodes CDR1 KGHSH and CDR2 LQKENI. The chain's CDR3 is CASSPGGVEEPQHF. The CDR3 DNA reads TGTGCCAGCTCACCAGGGGGGGTGGAGGAGCCCCAGCATTTT.

This rearrangement joins TRBV5-5 to TRBJ2-2, with D maybe TRBD1 (5 bases). V was shortened by 2 bases and J by 2 bases, with 7 bases between the two germline ends. Per the germline V gene, CDR1 is SGHKS and CDR2 is YYEKEE (reference sequence). This CDR3 has 14 amino acids. CDR3: CASSLGHNTGELFF. CDR3 DNA sequence: TGTGCCAGCAGCTTAGGACACAACACCGGGGAGCTGTTTTTT. Full variable domain (remainder filled in from reference TRBV5-5 and TRBJ2-2): DAGVTQSPTHLIKTRGQQVTLRCSPISGHKSVSWYQQVLGQGPQFIFQYYEKEERGRGNFPDRFSARQFPNYSSELNVNALLLGDSALYLCASSLGHNTGELFFGEGSRLTVL.

The rearrangement joins TRBV5-1 to TRBJ2-7; D gene ambiguous. This CDR3 is 15 amino acids long. V was shortened by 0 bases and J by 0 bases, with 10 bases between the two germline ends. The germline CDR1 and CDR2 sequences are SGHRS and YFSETQ. The CDR3 region is CASSLAAGISYEQYF. The CDR3 DNA reads TGCGCCAGCAGCTTGGCCGCTGGCATCTCCTACGAGCAGTACTTC.

The chain has TRBV29-1 and TRBJ1-2; D not resolved. The germline V gene encodes CDR1 SQVTM and CDR2 ANQGSEA. This CDR3 spans 13 amino acids. Trimming shortened V by 0 bases and J by 4 bases, and 9 bases separated the two germline ends. The CDR3 is CSVEEDVTYGYTF. DNA of the CDR3: TGCAGCGTTGAAGAGGACGTAACCTATGGCTACACCTTC.